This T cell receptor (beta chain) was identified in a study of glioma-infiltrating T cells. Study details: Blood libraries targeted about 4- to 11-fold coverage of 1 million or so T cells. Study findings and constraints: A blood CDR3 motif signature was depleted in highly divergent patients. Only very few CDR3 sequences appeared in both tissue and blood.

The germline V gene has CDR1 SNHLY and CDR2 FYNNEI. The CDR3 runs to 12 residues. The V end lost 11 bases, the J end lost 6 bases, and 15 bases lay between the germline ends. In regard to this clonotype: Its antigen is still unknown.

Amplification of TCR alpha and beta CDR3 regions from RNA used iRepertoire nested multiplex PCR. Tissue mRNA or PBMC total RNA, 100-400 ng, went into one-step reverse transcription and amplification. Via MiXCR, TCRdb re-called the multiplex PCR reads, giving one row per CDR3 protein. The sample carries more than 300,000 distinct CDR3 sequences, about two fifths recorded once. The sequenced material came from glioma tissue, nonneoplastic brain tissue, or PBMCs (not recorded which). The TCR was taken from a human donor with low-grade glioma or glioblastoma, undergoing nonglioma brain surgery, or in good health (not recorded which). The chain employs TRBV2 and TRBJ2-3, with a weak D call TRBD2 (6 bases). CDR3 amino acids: CASAGWIDTQYF. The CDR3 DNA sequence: TGTGCCTCAGCGGGTTGGATCGATACGCAGTATTTT.